A single TCR beta chain is shown here with its context. Its antigen remains unknown. This specimen comes from a study of cytomegalovirus exposure and HLA in healthy donors. Germline V gives CDR1 GTSNPN, CDR2 SVGIG (reference sequence). V dropped 5 bases and J dropped 3 bases, with 11 bases sitting between them. The CDR3 has 13 amino acids. Study-wide results and limits: Analysis was performed later, and it showed HLA-associated TCR beta chains to be more clonally expanded than equally common others. Cytomegalovirus-associated status was assigned to about 150 TCR beta chains.

It was with 60 Vbeta and 13 Jbeta primers that the PCR ran. The data were produced by immunoSEQ multiplex PCR, yet TCRdb's version contains in-frame clones alone and is incomplete. Among around 210,000 clones listed, roughly four fifths were seen once. This sequence joins TRBV30 and TRBJ1-5; D may be TRBD1 (5 bases). The material sequenced was PBMCs. This TCR derives from a woman in her 40s in good health and CMV-seronegative. The CDR3: CAWSAGPNQPQHF. The CDR3 DNA reads as TGTGCCTGGTCGGCGGGGCCCAATCAGCCCCAGCATTTT.